The clone carrying this T cell receptor beta chain was observed at least ten times. Its antigen is still unknown. This entry comes from a study of early T cells in non-severe SARS-CoV-2 infection. Across the study: Whole-blood bulk RNA, unsorted, was sequenced, and chains were unpaired.

The CDR3 is made up of 16 amino acids. V shed 1 base and J 7 bases; nucleotides not matched to a gene: 9. The germline gives CDR1 DFQATT, CDR2 SNEGSKA (reference sequence). Attachment of unique molecular identifiers was made to individual cDNA molecules. MiXCR, run by TCRdb on the 5' RACE reads, gives a single entry per CDR3 protein. The table includes 35,000 to 55,000 distinct CDR3 sequences, more than 9% detected once. Study-wide points: Missing private and CD4 specificities, VDJdb matching favored anti-spike CD8 responses.

This chain connects TRBV20-1 to TRBJ2-1, with 11 bases aligning to TRBD2. The sample consisted of whole blood. The clonotype originates from an adult who was a healthcare worker with PCR-confirmed SARS-CoV-2 infection or an uninfected control (not recorded which). The CDR3 protein is CSARVFMGLAVNEQFF. The CDR3 nucleotides read TGCAGTGCTAGAGTTTTTATGGGACTAGCGGTTAATGAGCAGTTCTTC.